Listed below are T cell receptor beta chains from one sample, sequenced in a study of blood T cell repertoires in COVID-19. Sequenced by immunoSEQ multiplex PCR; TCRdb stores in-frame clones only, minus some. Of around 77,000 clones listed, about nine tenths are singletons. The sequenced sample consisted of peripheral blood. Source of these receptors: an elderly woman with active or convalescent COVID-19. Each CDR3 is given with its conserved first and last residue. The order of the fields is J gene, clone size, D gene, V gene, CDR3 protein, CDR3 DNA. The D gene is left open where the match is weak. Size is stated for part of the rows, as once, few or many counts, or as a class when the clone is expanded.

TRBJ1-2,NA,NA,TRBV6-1,CASSEARVGGDGYTF,TGTGCCAGCAGTGAAGCTCGGGTTGGGGGCGATGGCTACACCTTC
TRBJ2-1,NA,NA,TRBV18,CASSPSRSRYNEQFF,TGTGCCAGCTCACCATCACGGTCCAGGTACAATGAGCAGTTCTTC
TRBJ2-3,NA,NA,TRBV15,CATSRAGDGADTQYF,TGTGCCACCAGCAGAGCCGGAGACGGGGCAGATACGCAGTATTTT
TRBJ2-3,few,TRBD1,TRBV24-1,CATSEAGGAEEYQYF,TGTGCCACCAGTGAGGCAGGGGGCGCAGAAGAGTATCAGTATTTT
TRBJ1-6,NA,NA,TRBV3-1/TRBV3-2,CASSQQTEGSPLHF,TGTGCCAGCAGCCAGCAGACCGAGGGTTCACCCCTCCACTTT
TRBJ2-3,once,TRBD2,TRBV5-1,CASSPTSGVADTQYF,TGCGCCAGCAGCCCTACTAGCGGGGTTGCAGATACGCAGTATTTT
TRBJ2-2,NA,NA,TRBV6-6,CASSYELSANTGELFF,TGTGCCAGCAGTTACGAACTGAGCGCGAACACCGGGGAGCTGTTTTTT
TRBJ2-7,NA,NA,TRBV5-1,CATSEGASRNEQYF,TGCGCTACCTCTGAGGGCGCTTCTAGGAACGAGCAGTACTTC
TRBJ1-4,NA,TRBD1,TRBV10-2,CASSPTGGGEKLFF,TGCGCCAGCAGCCCGACAGGGGGAGGAGAAAAACTGTTTTTT
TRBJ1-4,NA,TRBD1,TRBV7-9,CASSSGTGGDEKLFF,TGTGCCAGCAGCTCGGGGACAGGGGGAGATGAAAAACTGTTTTTT
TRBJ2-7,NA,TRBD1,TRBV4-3,CASSGRQGPYEQYF,TGCGCCAGCAGCGGGCGACAGGGACCCTACGAGCAGTACTTC
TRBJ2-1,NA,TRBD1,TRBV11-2,CASSSSRGQGAINEQFF,TGTGCCAGCAGCTCGTCAAGGGGACAGGGGGCAATAAATGAGCAGTTCTTC
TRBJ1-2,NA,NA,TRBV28,CASSLGRLYGYTF,TGTGCCAGCAGTTTAGGCAGGCTCTATGGCTACACCTTC
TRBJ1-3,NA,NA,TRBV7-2,CASSPSRGNTIYF,TGTGCCAGCAGCCCTTCGAGAGGAAACACCATATATTTT
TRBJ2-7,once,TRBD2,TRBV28,CASSLVGTGGYEQYF,TGTGCCAGCAGTTTAGTGGGGACGGGGGGCTACGAGCAGTACTTC
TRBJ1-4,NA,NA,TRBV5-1,CASSLGPQGSATNEKLFF,TGCGCCAGCAGCTTGGGTCCTCAGGGGTCAGCAACTAATGAAAAACTGTTTTTT
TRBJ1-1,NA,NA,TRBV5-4,CASSLQKMNTEAFF,TGTGCCAGCAGCTTGCAGAAAATGAACACTGAAGCTTTCTTT
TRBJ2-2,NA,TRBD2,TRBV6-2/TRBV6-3,CASSAGDTGELFF,TGTGCCAGCAGCGCGGGGGACACCGGGGAGCTGTTTTTT
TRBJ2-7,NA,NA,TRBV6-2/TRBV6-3,CASSPYHPYEQYF,TGTGCCAGCAGTCCCTATCATCCCTACGAGCAGTACTTC
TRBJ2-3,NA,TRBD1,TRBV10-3,CAISAGQGGKEGTDTQYF,TGTGCCATCAGTGCGGGACAGGGAGGAAAGGAGGGCACAGATACGCAGTATTTT
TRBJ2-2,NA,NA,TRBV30,CAWSKQSNTGELFF,TGTGCCTGGAGTAAACAGAGCAACACCGGGGAGCTGTTTTTT
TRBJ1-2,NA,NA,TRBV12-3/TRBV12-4,CASSLNFNYGYTF,TGTGCCAGCAGTCTAAATTTCAACTATGGCTACACCTTC
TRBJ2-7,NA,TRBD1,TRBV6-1,CASSEFGQGAEQYF,TGTGCCAGCAGTGAATTTGGACAGGGTGCCGAGCAGTACTTC
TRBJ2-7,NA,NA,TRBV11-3,CASSLASTSYEQYF,TGTGCCAGCAGCTTAGCGAGCACTTCCTACGAGCAGTACTTC
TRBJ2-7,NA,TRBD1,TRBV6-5,CASSWATGGYEQYF,TGTGCCAGCAGTTGGGCGACAGGGGGGTACGAGCAGTACTTC
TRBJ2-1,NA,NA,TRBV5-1,CASSVNNEQFF,TGCGCCAGCAGCGTCAACAATGAGCAGTTCTTC
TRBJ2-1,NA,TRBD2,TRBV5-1,CASSSGTSGINEQFF,TGCGCCAGCAGCTCTGGGACTAGCGGGATCAATGAGCAGTTCTTC